This TCR beta chain is from a study of T-cell reconstitution after alpha-beta-depleted transplantation in children. Trimming cost V 6 bases and J 3 bases; bases outside gene matches: 8. Looked up from germline, CDR1 is LNHDA and CDR2 is SQIVND (reference sequence). The CDR3 is 15 residues long. A library of TCRbeta sequences, prepared with unique molecular identifiers, was generated. Each CDR3 protein is one row after TCRdb ran MiXCR on the PCR reads. This table has some 500,000 distinct CDR3 sequences, about 30% appearing once. The source was PBMCs from the stem cell graft donor, collected from the stem cell graft. The chain is built from TRBV19 and TRBJ2-1, with 7 bases aligning to TRBD1. The clonotype comes from a human donor who donated a stem cell graft to a child with aplastic anemia. The CDR3 loop reads CASSVGRQGYNEQFF. The CDR3 coding sequence is TGTGCCAGTAGCGTAGGGAGACAGGGCTACAATGAGCAGTTCTTC.